One and the same sample provided the 32 T cell receptor beta chains below, sequenced in a study of CD8+ T cells in alopecia areata. RNA extraction was followed by reverse transcription into cDNA, which acted as the sequencing template. The table came from immunoSEQ multiplex PCR; TCRdb's copy has only in-frame clones and leaves some out. Altogether some 120,000 clones are present, about 50% being singletons, with the ten largest covering under 12%. Sample: NKG2D-low CD8+ T cells sorted from blood. These receptors came from a human donor with alopecia areata.

The chain combines TRBV28 with TRBJ2-1; 7 bases map to TRBD2. Germline CDR1 MDHEN, CDR2 SYDVKM. CDR3 length: 15 amino acids. V shed 7 bases and J 4 bases; nucleotides not matched to a gene: 10. CDR3 region: CASTPLAVIYNEQFF. The CDR3, as DNA: TGTGCCAGCACCCCCCTAGCGGTAATATACAATGAGCAGTTCTTC.

The chain couples TRBV29-1 to TRBJ1-2, with 8 bases fitting TRBD1. With V trimmed by 3 bases and J by 4 bases, 7 bases remained unmatched. Germline V gene sequence: CDR1 SQVTM, CDR2 ANQGSEA. CDR3 length equals 14 residues. The CDR3 reads CSVEGGQVPYGYTF. The CDR3 DNA sequence: TGCAGCGTTGAGGGGGGACAGGTCCCCTATGGCTACACCTTC.

The sample holds a few counts of this clone. The chain carries TRBV29-1 and TRBJ2-5, with 12 bases aligning to TRBD2. Germline CDR1 is SQVTM and CDR2 is ANQGSEA. The CDR3 is 17 amino acids. V shed 4 bases, J shed 2 bases, and the junction held 11 bases outside the gene matches. DNA of the CDR3: TGCAGCGTTGGTCCCCTAGCGGGGGGGCTGGGGCAAGAGACCCAGTACTTC. Translating gives CSVGPLAGGLGQETQYF.

This clone was detected once. The gene calls are TRBV29-1 and TRBJ2-2; D unresolved. The germline CDR1 and CDR2 sequences are SQVTM and ANQGSEA. CDR3 size: 16 residues. Trimming took off 6 bases at V and 0 bases at J, with 17 bases between the two ends. The CDR3: CSVEIGLPSNTGELFF. The CDR3 nucleotides read TGCAGCGTCGAAATCGGCCTCCCCTCGAACACCGGGGAGCTGTTTTTT.

This rearrangement joins TRBV7-8 to TRBJ1-1; D may be TRBD1 (5 bases). V lost 6 bases, J lost 4 bases, and 6 bases lay in between. This CDR3 comprises 11 residues. CDR1 and CDR2 (germline): SGHVS, FQNEAQ. The CDR3 reads CASSRGTEAFF. The DNA for the CDR3 is TGTGCCAGCAGTAGGGGCACTGAAGCTTTCTTT.

This clone was counted between two and nine times. This chain uses TRBV23-1 with TRBJ1-2; weak D call: TRBD1 (6 bases). TRBV23-1 is treated as an ORF (open reading frame) with a function not yet certain. With 7 bases removed from V and 6 bases from J, the gap between germline ends came to 15 bases. This CDR3 comprises 13 residues. The CDR3 loop reads CASNPGTKNGYTF. CDR3 coding DNA: TGCGCCAGCAATCCCGGGACAAAGAATGGCTACACCTTC.

The chain combines TRBV7-9 with TRBJ2-5; 7 bases are shared with TRBD2. J lost 0 bases, V lost 6 bases, and 4 bases had no gene match. CDR1 and CDR2 (germline): SEHNR, FQNEAQ (reference sequence). CDR3 length: 14 residues. In DNA form, the CDR3 reads TGTGCCAGCAGGGCTAGCGGCCACCAAGAGACCCAGTACTTC. Its protein product is CASRASGHQETQYF.

This chain uses TRBV29-1 with TRBJ2-7; TRBD1 is a possible D gene (6 bases). The CDR3 runs to 13 residues. Germline V gene sequence: CDR1 SQVTM, CDR2 ANQGSEA. Deletions cut 4 bases from V and 4 bases from J, with 14 bases between. CDR3 sequence (DNA): TGCAGCGTTGCAACACAGGGTTGGTACGAGCAGTACTTC. Translated: CSVATQGWYEQYF.

The V and J genes are TRBV6-6 and TRBJ2-7; D remains ambiguous. Trimming cost V 5 bases and J 4 bases, with 9 bases left between them. Germline CDR1 MNHNY, CDR2 SVGAGI (reference sequence). The CDR3 is 12 amino acids. CDR3 DNA sequence: TGTGCCAGCAGTGTGGTGAGTTACGAGCAGTACTTC. Its translation is CASSVVSYEQYF.

This rearrangement joins TRBV29-1 to TRBJ2-1; perhaps D is TRBD1 or TRBD2 (5 bases each). Germline-derived CDR1 and CDR2 are SQVTM and ANQGSEA. This CDR3 is built from 13 residues. Trimming left V 1 base short and J 9 bases short, with 13 bases between. Here the CDR3 DNA reads TGCAGCGTTGAAGGGGGGAAGAACCTTGAGCAGTTCTTC. It yields the protein CSVEGGKNLEQFF.

The rearrangement links TRBV29-1 to TRBJ2-7; possibly TRBD2 for D (7 bases). The CDR3 has 16 residues. V was pared by 0 bases and J by 2 bases, with 17 bases between. Germline CDR1 is SQVTM and CDR2 is ANQGSEA. In nucleotides, the CDR3 is TGCAGCGTTGAAGAAGAGGAGGGGGGGCTTCCCTACGAGCAGTACTTC. Amino acid sequence: CSVEEEEGGLPYEQYF.

V gene TRBV4-1 combines with J gene TRBJ2-7; 8 bases fit TRBD2. V shed 3 bases and J 5 bases; nucleotides not matched to a gene: 9. The CDR3 consists of 15 residues. Per the germline V gene, CDR1 is MGHRA and CDR2 is YSYEKL. As DNA, the CDR3 is TGCGCCAGCAGCCACTCGCGGGGGGTTTCAGACGAGCAGTACTTC. Protein sequence: CASSHSRGVSDEQYF.

This clone has just a few counts. This sequence joins TRBV5-6 and TRBJ1-2; unclear D gene. CDR3 length: 15 amino acids. Trimming pared 1 base from V and 3 bases from J, leaving 13 bases between. Germline lookup yields CDR1 SGHDT and CDR2 YYEEEE. The CDR3 DNA reads TGTGCCAGCAGCTTGTCCGGCCTCTTTGACTATGGCTACACCTTC. This gives the protein CASSLSGLFDYGYTF.

The chain recombines TRBV5-6 with TRBJ2-2, with 10 bases fitting TRBD2. Germline CDR1 SGHDT, CDR2 YYEEEE. This CDR3 contains 16 residues. Unmatched junction bases numbered 0, after V lost 0 bases and J lost 1 base. In DNA form, the CDR3 reads TGTGCCAGCAGCTTGGGACTAGCGGGGAACACCGGGGAGCTGTTTTTT. It specifies CASSLGLAGNTGELFF.

The chain combines TRBV30 with TRBJ2-7; D is unclear. The V gene's germline CDR1 is GTSNPN and CDR2 SVGIG (reference sequence). The CDR3 is made up of 12 amino acids. V lost 5 bases and J lost 4, with 12 bases in between. CDR3 residues: CAWEHRPYEQYF. In nucleotides, the CDR3 is TGTGCCTGGGAGCACAGACCTTACGAGCAGTACTTC.

This clone was detected only once. V and J are TRBV20-1 and TRBJ2-1, with 8 bases that match TRBD1. Germline values: CDR1 DFQATT, CDR2 SNEGSKA (reference sequence). The CDR3 contains 11 residues. V gave up 5 bases and J gave up 8 bases; unmatched junction bases: 2. The CDR3 loop is CSAPTGDEQFF. The CDR3 nucleotides are TGCAGTGCTCCGACAGGGGATGAGCAGTTCTTC.

J is TRBJ2-3 and V is TRBV29-1; tentatively, D is TRBD1 (6 bases). The germline V and J ends were trimmed by 3 bases and 11 bases, with 12 bases remaining between them. The CDR3 length is 11 residues. Looked up from germline, CDR1 is SQVTM and CDR2 is ANQGSEA. The CDR3 reads CSVEGRGRQYF. Written as DNA, the CDR3 is TGCAGCGTTGAGGGCAGGGGAAGGCAGTATTTT.

This chain joins TRBV27 and TRBJ2-7; D is ambiguous. CDR3 size: 14 residues. The V end lost 0 bases, the J end lost 2 bases, and 8 bases lay between the germline ends. From germline, CDR1 is MNHEY and CDR2 SMNVEV (reference sequence). DNA of the CDR3: TGTGCCAGCAGTTTATCGGAAGGAACCTACGAGCAGTACTTC. As protein: CASSLSEGTYEQYF.

In its sample, this clone was seen a few times. The CDR3 sequence: CSVVPEGRNTEAFF. DNA for the CDR3: TGCAGCGTCGTCCCGGAGGGGAGGAACACTGAAGCTTTCTTT. This sequence joins TRBV29-1 and TRBJ1-1; a possible D gene is TRBD1 (5 bases). There are 14 residues in the CDR3. Trimming left V 6 bases short and J 1 base short, with 15 bases between. Germline V gene sequence: CDR1 SQVTM, CDR2 ANQGSEA.

The chain carries TRBV29-1 and TRBJ1-2; D not resolved. CDR3 length: 12 amino acids. The germline V gene encodes CDR1 SQVTM and CDR2 ANQGSEA. The germline V and J ends were trimmed by 3 bases and 6 bases, with 11 bases remaining between them. Here the CDR3 DNA reads TGCAGCGTTGATGCCGAAGAGGATGGCTACACCTTC. Amino acids: CSVDAEEDGYTF.

V and J are TRBV27 and TRBJ1-2; D gene ambiguous. V lost 0 bases to trimming and J lost 0 bases, with 5 bases between them. Per the germline V gene, CDR1 is MNHEY and CDR2 is SMNVEV (reference sequence). The CDR3 is made up of 14 amino acids. CDR3: CASSLSIANYGYTF. CDR3 nucleotide sequence: TGTGCCAGCAGTTTATCGATAGCTAACTATGGCTACACCTTC.

This clone was detected only a few times. This chain links TRBV15 with TRBJ2-3; D ambiguous. The V gene lost 1 base and the J gene lost 1 base, with 9 bases spanning the gap. The germline V gene encodes CDR1 LNHNV and CDR2 YYDKDF (reference sequence). The CDR3 totals 15 residues. CDR3 loop: CATSRVRAGTDTQYF. The CDR3 coding sequence is TGTGCCACCAGCAGAGTAAGGGCGGGCACAGATACGCAGTATTTT.

The chain carries TRBV29-1 and TRBJ1-1; D unclear. Between the trimmed V and J ends, which lost 6 bases and 3 bases, there was a span of 20 bases. Germline V lookup: CDR1 SQVTM, CDR2 ANQGSEA. CDR3 length: 15 residues. The CDR3 protein is CSVAGGDNEYTEAFF. The CDR3 DNA sequence: TGCAGCGTCGCCGGTGGGGATAACGAGTACACTGAAGCTTTCTTT.

This clone was observed a few times. V is TRBV29-1 and J is TRBJ2-7, with 8 bases fitting TRBD1. In germline, CDR1 is SQVTM, CDR2 ANQGSEA. The V and J ends lost 7 bases and 0 bases, in that order; junction bases with no gene match: 5. CDR3 length: 13 residues. For the CDR3, the DNA is TGCAGCGCTGGACAGGGAAGCTCCTACGAGCAGTACTTC. The encoded protein is CSAGQGSSYEQYF.

J is TRBJ2-7 and V is TRBV9, with 7 bases aligning to TRBD2. The CDR3 runs 13 residues. The J segment lost 4 bases and the V segment lost 4 bases, leaving 5 bases of the junction unmatched. Germline assignment: CDR1 SGDLS and CDR2 YYNGEE. The CDR3 sequence is CASSTEGGYEQYF. The CDR3 bases are TGTGCCAGCAGCACCGAGGGAGGGTACGAGCAGTACTTC.

This sequence joins TRBV29-1 and TRBJ2-5; D remains ambiguous. The germline V gene encodes CDR1 SQVTM and CDR2 ANQGSEA. The CDR3 is 12 amino acids. V lost 4 bases and J lost 2, with 8 bases in between. CDR3 sequence: CSVVGQQETQYF. The CDR3 DNA reads TGCAGCGTTGTTGGGCAGCAAGAGACCCAGTACTTC.

The rearrangement uses TRBV30 and TRBJ2-5; 8 bases map to TRBD1. Unmatched junction bases numbered 7, after V lost 5 bases and J lost 2 bases. Germline CDR1 and CDR2: GTSNPN and SVGIG (reference sequence). The CDR3 has 14 amino acids. CDR3 region: CAWSTGAMQETQYF. The CDR3 DNA follows: TGTGCCTGGTCGACAGGGGCCATGCAAGAGACCCAGTACTTC.

This clone was counted a few times. V usage is TRBV29-1 and J usage is TRBJ2-1, with 8 bases aligning to TRBD1. J gave up 5 bases and V 3 bases, and 3 bases lay outside the gene matches. Germline CDR1 SQVTM, CDR2 ANQGSEA. The CDR3 is 13 amino acids. CDR3 sequence reads: CSVEGQDNNEQFF. In DNA form, the CDR3 reads TGCAGCGTTGAGGGACAGGACAACAATGAGCAGTTCTTC.

This chain uses TRBV29-1 with TRBJ2-7, with D perhaps given as TRBD1 or TRBD2 (6 bases each). CDR1 is SQVTM and CDR2 is ANQGSEA in the germline V gene. V was pared by 4 bases and J by 5 bases, with 15 bases between. This CDR3 has 13 amino acids. The DNA for the CDR3 is TGCAGCGTTGGCACGGGGGCGATAGACGAGCAGTACTTC. It encodes CSVGTGAIDEQYF.

CDR3: CSVEQGTANTGELFF. CDR3 in DNA: TGCAGCGTTGAGCAAGGGACAGCGAACACCGGGGAGCTGTTTTTT. The chain carries TRBV29-1 and TRBJ2-2; 7 bases map to TRBD1. Germline loops: CDR1 SQVTM, CDR2 ANQGSEA. V shed 3 bases, J shed 0 bases, and the junction held 4 bases outside the gene matches. CDR3 size: 15 residues.

The rearrangement links TRBV29-1 to TRBJ2-1, with D possibly TRBD2 on 6 matching bases. CDR3 length equals 15 residues. Trimming left V 3 bases short and J 9 bases short, with 21 bases between. The germline V gene encodes CDR1 SQVTM and CDR2 ANQGSEA. CDR3 DNA: TGCAGCGTTGATTCACCGGGACTGGGAGTTCTTGAGCAGTTCTTC. Amino acids: CSVDSPGLGVLEQFF.

The rearrangement joins TRBV9 to TRBJ1-2, with D uncertain. CDR3 length: 13 residues. Trimming took 0 bases from V and 10 from J, leaving 13 bases between them. CDR1 is SGDLS and CDR2 is YYNGEE in the germline V gene. The CDR3 DNA sequence: TGTGCCAGCAGCGTAGGAGGCGGTACTCTCTACACCTTC. Protein sequence: CASSVGGGTLYTF.